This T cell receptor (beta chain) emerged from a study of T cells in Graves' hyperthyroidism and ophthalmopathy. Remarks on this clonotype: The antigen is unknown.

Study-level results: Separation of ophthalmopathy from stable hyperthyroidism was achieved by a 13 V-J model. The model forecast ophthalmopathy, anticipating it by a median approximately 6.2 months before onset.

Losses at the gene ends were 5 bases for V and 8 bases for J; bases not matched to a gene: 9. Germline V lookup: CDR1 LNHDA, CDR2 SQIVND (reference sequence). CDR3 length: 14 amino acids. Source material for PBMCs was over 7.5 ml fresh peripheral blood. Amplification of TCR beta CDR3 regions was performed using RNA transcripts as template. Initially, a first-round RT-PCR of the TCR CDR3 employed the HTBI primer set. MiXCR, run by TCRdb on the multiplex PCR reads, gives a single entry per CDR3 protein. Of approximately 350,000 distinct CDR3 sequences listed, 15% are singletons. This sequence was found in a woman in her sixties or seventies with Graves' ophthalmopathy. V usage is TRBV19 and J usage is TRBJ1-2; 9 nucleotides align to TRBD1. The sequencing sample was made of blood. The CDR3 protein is CASSATGGGGGYTF. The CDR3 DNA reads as TGTGCCAGTAGTGCCACAGGGGGCGGCGGGGGCTACACCTTC.